A selection of T cell receptor beta chains follows, all from one sample in a study of neurological immune-mediated disorders. One entry per CDR3 protein, called by TCRdb with MiXCR from the 5' RACE reads. In the table there are about 50,000 distinct CDR3 sequences, more than 8% of which are singletons. Source material: PBMCs. The receptors originated from a woman aged 40 to 55 in good health. Both conserved end residues are part of each CDR3. The order of the fields is V gene, clone size, D gene, J gene, CDR3 protein, CDR3 DNA. The D gene is left open where the match is weak. The size of a clone is reported for some rows only, either as once, few or many, or as a class for expanded clones.

>TRBV5-1|many|TRBD1|TRBJ2-7
CASSPRDRSYEQYF
TGCGCCAGCAGCCCCAGGGACAGGTCCTACGAGCAGTACTTC
>TRBV20-1|many|TRBD1|TRBJ1-2
CSARALDREYGYTF
TGCAGTGCTAGAGCCTTAGACAGGGAGTATGGCTACACCTTC
>TRBV5-1|many|.|TRBJ2-5
CASSLGRGQETQYF
TGCGCCAGCAGCTTGGGTCGCGGCCAAGAGACCCAGTACTTC
>TRBV27|.|.|TRBJ2-1
CASSSSGAGIEQFF
.
>TRBV20-1|many|.|TRBJ1-3
CSADSGNTIYF
TGCAGTGCGGACTCTGGAAACACCATATATTTT
>TRBV10-3|many|TRBD1|TRBJ2-5
CAISEPGQGQTQYF
TGTGCCATCAGTGAGCCCGGACAGGGGCAGACCCAGTACTTC
>TRBV10-1|many|.|TRBJ2-2
CASRRDSHTGELFF
TGCGCCAGCAGGAGGGACTCTCACACCGGGGAGCTGTTTTTT
>TRBV5-1|.|.|TRBJ2-1
CASSDSGRINEQFF
TGCGCCAGCTCCGACAGCGGGCGCATTAATGAGCAGTTCTTC
>TRBV7-2|many|.|TRBJ1-3
CASSPQYGNTIYF
TGTGCCAGCAGCCCTCAATATGGAAACACCATATATTTT
>TRBV2|few|.|TRBJ2-5
CASSTPLETQYF
TGTGCCAGCAGTACTCCACTAGAGACCCAGTACTTC
>TRBV12-3/TRBV12-4|many|TRBD1|TRBJ1-2
CASSLNRGHYGYTF
TGTGCCAGCAGTTTGAATAGGGGGCACTATGGCTACACCTTC
>TRBV5-6|many|.|TRBJ2-7
CASSRVDRYEQYF
TGTGCCAGCAGCCGGGTGGATCGATACGAGCAGTACTTC
>TRBV5-1|many|TRBD2|TRBJ2-1
CASSLDLAVGGEQFF
TGCGCCAGCAGCTTGGACCTAGCGGTGGGGGGTGAGCAGTTCTTC
>TRBV6-1|many|.|TRBJ1-1
CASSVQGNPEAFF
TGTGCCAGCAGCGTTCAGGGGAATCCTGAAGCTTTCTTT
>TRBV11-2|many|.|TRBJ2-7
CASSFDPAGYEQYF
TGTGCCAGCAGCTTCGACCCAGCTGGCTACGAGCAGTACTTC
>TRBV5-1|many|TRBD1|TRBJ2-5
CASSAGQGETQYF
TGCGCCAGCAGCGCGGGACAGGGAGAGACCCAGTACTTC
>TRBV6-1|.|.|TRBJ1-1
CASRPPIGRRNTEAFF
TGTGCCAGCAGACCCCCAATCGGGCGGCGAAACACTGAAGCTTTCTTT
>TRBV18|.|.|TRBJ1-2
CASSPDSDLNYGYTF
TGTGCCAGCTCACCCGACAGCGACCTTAACTATGGCTACACCTTC
>TRBV5-1|many|TRBD1|TRBJ1-2
CASSWRADRVNYGYTF
TGCGCCAGCAGCTGGAGGGCGGACAGGGTTAACTATGGCTACACCTTC
>TRBV28|many|TRBD1|TRBJ1-3
CASSLRGQVSGNTIYF
TGTGCCAGCAGCCTGCGGGGACAGGTCTCTGGAAACACCATATATTTT
>TRBV20-1|many|.|TRBJ1-1
CSASKGGPKTEAFF
TGCAGTGCTAGTAAAGGGGGGCCCAAGACTGAAGCTTTCTTT
>TRBV3-1|few|TRBD1|TRBJ1-2
CASSRRQGARYGYTF
TGTGCCAGCAGCCGCAGACAGGGGGCTCGGTATGGCTACACCTTC
>TRBV20-1|few|.|TRBJ1-2
CSARDRGYSDLYGYTF
TGCAGTGCTAGAGATCGCGGGTACAGCGATCTTTATGGCTACACCTTC
>TRBV4-3|many|.|TRBJ2-5
CASSQAPGGPGETQYF
TGCGCCAGCAGCCAAGCCCCTGGTGGGCCGGGGGAGACCCAGTACTTC
>TRBV6-6|many|.|TRBJ1-5
CASSPRVDQPQHF
TGTGCCAGCAGTCCCCGGGTGGATCAGCCCCAGCATTTT
>TRBV29-1|many|.|TRBJ2-7
CSVERAGSSYEQYF
TGCAGCGTTGAAAGGGCCGGGAGCTCCTACGAGCAGTACTTC
>TRBV7-9|many|.|TRBJ2-7
CASSLDRGVEYF
TGTGCCAGCAGCTTAGACCGGGGAGTGGAGTACTTC
>TRBV20-1|many|TRBD1|TRBJ2-7
CSAPSLTGPQSYEQYF
TGCAGTGCTCCATCCCTGACAGGGCCTCAATCCTACGAGCAGTACTTC
>TRBV7-3|many|TRBD1|TRBJ2-1
CASSLGGQRRNEQFF
TGTGCCAGCAGCTTAGGGGGACAGCGCCGCAATGAGCAGTTCTTC
>TRBV7-2|many|TRBD1|TRBJ1-5
CASSLEQGARGNQPQHF
TGTGCCAGCAGCTTAGAACAGGGGGCAAGAGGCAATCAGCCCCAGCATTTT
>TRBV12-3/TRBV12-4|many|.|TRBJ2-1
CASSLWGPYNEQFF
TGTGCCAGCAGTTTGTGGGGACCCTACAATGAGCAGTTCTTC
>TRBV20-1|many|.|TRBJ2-7
CSGSKSADYEQYF
TGCAGTGGATCGAAGTCTGCAGATTACGAGCAGTACTTC
>TRBV7-9|many|TRBD2|TRBJ2-1
CASSTTGGGLYYNEQFF
TGTGCCAGCAGTACTACCGGCGGGGGGCTTTACTACAATGAGCAGTTCTTC
>TRBV20-1|many|.|TRBJ1-1
CSARRGGRKNTEAFF
TGCAGTGCTAGGAGGGGGGGGCGGAAGAACACTGAAGCTTTCTTT
>TRBV10-3|many|.|TRBJ1-2
CAISGDPKSDGYTF
TGTGCCATCAGTGGGGACCCCAAAAGCGATGGCTACACCTTC
>TRBV29-1|many|.|TRBJ1-2
CSVTMRPNTYGYTF
TGCAGCGTTACTATGAGACCCAACACTTATGGCTACACCTTC
>TRBV5-1|many|.|TRBJ2-7
CASSSGDYEQYF
TGCGCCAGCAGCTCCGGTGACTACGAGCAGTACTTC
>TRBV5-1|many|.|TRBJ2-7
CASSLAQTYEQYF
TGCGCCAGCAGCTTGGCTCAGACCTACGAGCAGTACTTC
>TRBV4-3|many|TRBD1|TRBJ1-3
CASSQDLQAGGRNTIYF
TGCGCCAGCAGCCAAGATCTCCAGGCAGGGGGGAGAAACACCATATATTTT
>TRBV7-2|.|.|TRBJ2-7
CASSLEARGYEQYF
TGTGCCAGCAGCTTAGAAGCGAGGGGCTACGAGCAGTACTTC